This T cell receptor (beta chain) was profiled in a study of blood T cell repertoires in COVID-19. Authors' analysis steps: Reference gene primer amplification gave nucleated cell count estimates. Method: immunoSEQ multiplex PCR; TCRdb's copy keeps in-frame clones and lacks some. The V and J calls and the clone size are those of that table, but D and trimming were determined from the DNA. The table includes under 200,000 clones, more than 75% detected once. Trimming cost V 4 bases and J 3 bases, with 18 bases left between them. Germline V gene lookup returns CDR1 MDHEN and CDR2 SYDVKM. The CDR3 is 16 residues long.

V gene TRBV28 combines with J gene TRBJ1-2; possible D gene TRBD1, 6 bases. The sample was peripheral blood. The clonotype comes from a man aged 18 to 29 with active or convalescent COVID-19. The CDR3: CASSSHDRPRDYGYTF. The CDR3 DNA is TGTGCCAGCAGTTCTCACGACAGGCCAAGGGACTATGGCTACACCTTC.